A selection of T cell receptor beta chains follows, all from one sample in a study of cytomegalovirus exposure and HLA in healthy donors. Sequencing used immunoSEQ multiplex PCR; TCRdb keeps in-frame clones, though not all of them. Among roughly 98,000 clones listed, approximately 88% were seen once. The sequenced sample was PBMCs. The source is a woman in her 30s in good health and CMV-seronegative. Both conserved end residues are part of each CDR3. A D gene is named only where the DNA matches it firmly. Clone size appears in some rows only: once, few, many, or a class for an expanded clone.

d_call j_call v_call clone_size cdr3_nt cdr3_aa
. TRBJ2-3 TRBV7-9 . TGTGCCAGCAGCTTAATGGCGGGATCGGTTAAGGATACGCAGTATTTT CASSLMAGSVKDTQYF
TRBD2 TRBJ2-1 TRBV5-1 . TGCGCCAGCAGCTTTTTAGCGGGGGGGCCTGGAGAGCAGTTCTTC CASSFLAGGPGEQFF
TRBD1 TRBJ2-7 TRBV19 . TGTGCCAGTAGTATGGTACGGACAGGGAACGAGCAGTACTTC CASSMVRTGNEQYF
TRBD1 TRBJ1-1 TRBV18 . TGTGCCAGCTCACCGTACCCGGGACAGAACATGAACACTGAAGCTTTCTTT CASSPYPGQNMNTEAFF
TRBD2 TRBJ2-2 TRBV7-2 . TGTGCCAGCAGCACATCTAGCGGGAGAGGGACCGGGGAGCTGTTTTTT CASSTSSGRGTGELFF
. TRBJ1-2 TRBV28 . TGTGCCAGCAGTTTATCGGGATGGGGGGTAGACGAAGCTAACTATGGCTACACCTTC CASSLSGWGVDEANYGYTF
. TRBJ2-7 TRBV7-7 . TGTGCCAGCAGCTCCGTCCGCGGCGTAGTTCAGGGATCGTGGTACGAGCAGTACTTC CASSSVRGVVQGSWYEQYF
TRBD1 TRBJ1-5 TRBV19 . TGTGCCAGTAGGGGACAGTGGAATCAGCCCCAGCATTTT CASRGQWNQPQHF
TRBD2 TRBJ2-3 TRBV10-1 . TGCGCCAGCAGTGACCCTGGACTAGAGTACACAGATACGCAGTATTTT CASSDPGLEYTDTQYF
TRBD2 TRBJ2-3 TRBV25-1 . TGTGCCAGCACCGTTGGGGGGAGGGGCACAGATACGCAGTATTTT CASTVGGRGTDTQYF
TRBD1 TRBJ2-2 TRBV4-3 . TGCGCCAGCAGCGTTAGACAGGGATCCGGGGAGCTGTTTTTT CASSVRQGSGELFF
. TRBJ1-2 TRBV29-1 . TGCAGCGTTGAAGAGAGGTATGCGGGACTTGTCTATGGCTACACCTTC CSVEERYAGLVYGYTF
TRBD1 TRBJ2-3 TRBV25-1 . TGTGCCAGCAGTTTCCGACAGGGGGTAGATACGCAGTATTTT CASSFRQGVDTQYF
. TRBJ1-2 TRBV19 . TGTGCCAGTAGTATTCCACAGGGACGGAATGGCTACACCTTC CASSIPQGRNGYTF
. TRBJ1-1 TRBV6-5 . TGTGCCAGCAGTTACTGGGCCAGCAGGGGCACTGAAGCTTTCTTT CASSYWASRGTEAFF
. TRBJ2-5 TRBV2 . TGTGCCAGCACCCGGGACTTGGGCGAATCCCAGTACTTC CASTRDLGESQYF
. TRBJ2-1 TRBV2 . TGTGCCAGCAGTGGCCCCGGGAGTAATGAGCAGTTCTTC CASSGPGSNEQFF
TRBD1 TRBJ2-1 TRBV7-3 . TGTGCCAGCAGCCGGGGCCATAGAGGGTCGACAGGGGAAAATGAGCAGTTCTTC CASSRGHRGSTGENEQFF
. TRBJ2-7 TRBV27 . TGTGCCAGCAGTTCTCCCGCCTTAGGCGGGGCTTACGAGCAGTACTTC CASSSPALGGAYEQYF
. TRBJ2-7 TRBV2 . TGTGCCAGCAGTGAAGGGGGGGCCTACGAGCAGTACTTC CASSEGGAYEQYF
. TRBJ2-4 TRBV4-2 . TGTGCCAGCAGCCAAGCTGAGGCGGGCATTCAGTACTTC CASSQAEAGIQYF
TRBD2 TRBJ2-5 TRBV7-6 . TGTGCCAGCAGCTTAAGAGCCCAGCGGGGGGGACCCGGGACCCAGTACTTC CASSLRAQRGGPGTQYF
TRBD1 TRBJ1-3 TRBV19 . TGTGCCAGCATTCCTCGACAGGGGCCCTCTGGAAACACCATATATTTT CASIPRQGPSGNTIYF
. TRBJ2-3 TRBV11-2 . TGTGCCAGCAGCCGAAGGGGGGGGTCGGCTGGCACAGATACGCAGTATTTT CASSRRGGSAGTDTQYF
TRBD2 TRBJ2-2 TRBV7-2 . TGTGCCAGCAGCTTAGGGGCGGGAGGCCCTACCGGGGAGCTGTTTTTT CASSLGAGGPTGELFF
. TRBJ1-4 TRBV7-9 . TGTGCCAGCAGCCTTGCAGGGGCTCGGGAAAAACTGTTTTTT CASSLAGAREKLFF
TRBD2 TRBJ2-3 TRBV11-2 . TGTGCCAGCAGCTTAGGGACTAGCCAGATTAGCACAGATACGCAGTATTTT CASSLGTSQISTDTQYF
TRBD1 TRBJ2-7 TRBV29-1 once TGCAGCGTTGAAGAACCCGACAGGGACAGCTCCTACGAGCAGTACTTC CSVEEPDRDSSYEQYF
. TRBJ1-5 TRBV7-3 . TGTGCCAGCAGCTTGGCCAGCAATCAGCCCCAGCATTTT CASSLASNQPQHF
TRBD2 TRBJ2-3 TRBV18 . TGTGCCAGCTCACCTAGCGGGGCCCGCACAGATACGCAGTATTTT CASSPSGARTDTQYF
. TRBJ2-5 TRBV5-1 . TGCGCCAGCAGCTTCGAAAGGCTTCAGGGGACCCAGTACTTC CASSFERLQGTQYF
. TRBJ2-5 TRBV19 . TGTGCCAGTAGTATCCAAAGGACTACAATGGAGACCCAGTACTTC CASSIQRTTMETQYF
. TRBJ1-5 TRBV5-6 . TGTGCCAGCAGCCTACGGACAGCAGCCAATCAGCCCCAGCATTTT CASSLRTAANQPQHF
TRBD2 TRBJ2-2 TRBV11-2 . TGTGCCAGCATCCAATTTTCAGCGGGAGGGAACACCGGGGAGCTGTTTTTT CASIQFSAGGNTGELFF
. TRBJ2-5 TRBV2 . TGTGCCAGCAGGGGCGGGGCCCAAGAGACCCAGTACTTC CASRGGAQETQYF
TRBD1 TRBJ1-1 TRBV19 . TGTGCCAGTAGTATCTTAGGACAGGTGGACACTGAAGCTTTCTTT CASSILGQVDTEAFF
TRBD2 TRBJ2-1 TRBV27 . TGTGCCAGCAGTCTCATACTAGCGGGGAGTGTCAATGAGCAGTTCTTC CASSLILAGSVNEQFF
. TRBJ1-5 TRBV19 . TGTGCCAGTAGTATAGATCTGCACGGGGATCAGCCCCAGCATTTT CASSIDLHGDQPQHF
TRBD1 TRBJ2-7 TRBV7-6 . TGTGCCAGCAGCGCCCCGGGACAGGGGAGGTACGAGCAGTACTTC CASSAPGQGRYEQYF
. TRBJ2-5 TRBV4-2 once TGTGCCAGCAGCCAAGTTCTAGGTCCTCAAGAGACCCAGTACTTC CASSQVLGPQETQYF
TRBD1 TRBJ1-5 TRBV19 . TGTGCCAGTACCCCGGGACAGGGGGTTGATCAGCCCCAGCATTTT CASTPGQGVDQPQHF
. TRBJ1-5 TRBV27 once TGTGCCAGCAGTTTTATATCGAGAAGCAATCAGCCCCAGCATTTT CASSFISRSNQPQHF
. TRBJ1-5 TRBV6-5 many TGTGCCAGCAGTTACGCGGATCAGCCCCAGCATTTT CASSYADQPQHF